This T cell receptor (beta chain) was identified in a study of T-cell memory formation after mild COVID-19. Germline assignment: CDR1 DFQATT and CDR2 SNEGSKA (reference sequence). The CDR3 has 19 residues. Trimming took 0 bases from V and 0 from J; bases not matched to a gene: 11. Whole-study findings and limits: A second wave of clones peaked on day 37, and their SARS-CoV-2 specificity went unconfirmed. Pre-infection memory contained some responding clones, which suggested that cross-reactive memory had joined. Day 15 to 85 contracting clones showed balanced CD4/CD8; later expanders leaned CD4+.

TCRdb reprocessed the 5' RACE reads with MiXCR, giving one entry per CDR3 protein. This table holds over 500,000 distinct CDR3 sequences, around a sixth found once. This clonotype showed up just a few times. Its antigen is not identified. The V gene is TRBV20-1, the J gene TRBJ2-2; 9 bases are a match to TRBD2. This TCR was sampled from an adult woman who had mild COVID-19 (a few samples of this study predate the infection). Cell type and time point are not known. The sequencing sample was made of PBMCs or a T cell subset sorted from them (not recorded which). CDR3 in amino acids: CSARDLRSGRPANTGELFF. CDR3 DNA sequence: TGCAGTGCTAGAGATCTCAGGAGCGGGAGGCCCGCGAACACCGGGGAGCTGTTTTTT.